This T cell receptor (beta chain) is from a study of T cell responses to AZD1222 COVID-19 vaccine. V lost 5 bases to trimming and J lost 1 base, with 8 bases between them. Germline V lookup: CDR1 MDHEN, CDR2 SYDVKM. This CDR3 is 13 amino acids long. With regard to this clone: Its antigen remains unidentified.

The method was immunoSEQ multiplex PCR; TCRdb's version includes in-frame clones alone and lacks a portion of them. The sample carries approximately 80,000 clones, approximately 90% recorded once. Study-wide points: Spike-spanning, vaccine-associated CD4 TCRs were dominant at 160-218 and 743-854. Epitopes outside B.1.351 and B.1.1.7 mutated regions reportedly drew nearly half of spike TCRs. Breadth and depth of Spike-specific TCRs rose after two AZD1222 doses. Females made up more of the donors, who were largely white British, and clonal diversity may have come out too low.

The clonotype comes from an adult who received the AZD1222 COVID-19 vaccine. The chain carries TRBV28 and TRBJ1-1; D unresolved. This specimen was peripheral blood, taken 28 days after the second AZD1222 dose. The DNA of the CDR3 is TGTGCCAGCAGTCTTCGACAGAACACTGAAGCTTTCTTT. This codes for CASSLRQNTEAFF.